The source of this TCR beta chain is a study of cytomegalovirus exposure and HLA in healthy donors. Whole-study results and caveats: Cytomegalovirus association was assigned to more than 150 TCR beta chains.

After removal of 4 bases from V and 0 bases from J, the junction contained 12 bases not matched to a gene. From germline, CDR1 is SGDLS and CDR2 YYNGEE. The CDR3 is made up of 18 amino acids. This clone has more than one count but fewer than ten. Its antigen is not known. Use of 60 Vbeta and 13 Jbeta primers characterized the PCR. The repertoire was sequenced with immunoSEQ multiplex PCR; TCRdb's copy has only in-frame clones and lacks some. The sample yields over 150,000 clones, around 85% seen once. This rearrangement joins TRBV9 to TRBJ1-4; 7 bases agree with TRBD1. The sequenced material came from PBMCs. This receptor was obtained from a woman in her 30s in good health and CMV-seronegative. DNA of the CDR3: TGTGCCAGCAGCCGACTCGACAGGGAGTTGGCAACTAATGAAAAACTGTTTTTT. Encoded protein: CASSRLDRELATNEKLFF.